This T cell receptor (beta chain) appears in the sequencing data of a study of radiation and T cells in renal cell carcinoma. Germline V CDR1 and CDR2: DFQATT, SNEGSKA (reference sequence). The CDR3 runs 11 residues. V lost 2 bases to trimming and J lost 14 bases; unmatched junction nucleotides: 6. Time point of the sample: blood 2 weeks post-SBRT. Treatment here: 15 Gy SBRT to primary tumor, nephrectomy 4 weeks later. Sequencing was performed with immunoSEQ multiplex PCR; in TCRdb, only in-frame clones are kept and a portion is missing. Here the sample spans 120,000 or so clones, around 89% being singletons.

The source material was blood, sampled from a patient whose treatment included radiotherapy and nephrectomy. This sequence originates from a woman in her 70s with renal cell carcinoma. The genes are TRBV20-1 and TRBJ2-1, with 7 bases aligning to TRBD1. This CDR3 is CSARNRGLKFF. The CDR3, as DNA: TGCAGTGCTAGAAACAGGGGTTTGAAGTTCTTC.